What follows describes a single T cell receptor (beta chain). The sample originates from a study of T-cell reconstitution after alpha-beta-depleted transplantation in children. V dropped 0 bases and J dropped 1 base, with 9 bases sitting between them. CDR1 LNHNV and CDR2 YYDKDF come from the germline V gene (reference sequence). This CDR3 has 15 amino acids. For TCRbeta, the library was prepared with unique molecular identifiers. Each CDR3 protein is one row after TCRdb ran MiXCR on the PCR reads. The table has some 590,000 distinct CDR3 sequences, more than 9% seen once. The input for sequencing was PBMCs from the stem cell graft donor, taken from the stem cell graft. The origin of this receptor is a human donor who donated a stem cell graft to a child with acute myeloid leukemia. The rearrangement links TRBV15 to TRBJ1-1; D not resolved. This CDR3 reads CATSRDPAGNTEAFF. The CDR3 nucleotides are TGTGCCACCAGCAGAGATCCCGCAGGGAACACTGAAGCTTTCTTT.